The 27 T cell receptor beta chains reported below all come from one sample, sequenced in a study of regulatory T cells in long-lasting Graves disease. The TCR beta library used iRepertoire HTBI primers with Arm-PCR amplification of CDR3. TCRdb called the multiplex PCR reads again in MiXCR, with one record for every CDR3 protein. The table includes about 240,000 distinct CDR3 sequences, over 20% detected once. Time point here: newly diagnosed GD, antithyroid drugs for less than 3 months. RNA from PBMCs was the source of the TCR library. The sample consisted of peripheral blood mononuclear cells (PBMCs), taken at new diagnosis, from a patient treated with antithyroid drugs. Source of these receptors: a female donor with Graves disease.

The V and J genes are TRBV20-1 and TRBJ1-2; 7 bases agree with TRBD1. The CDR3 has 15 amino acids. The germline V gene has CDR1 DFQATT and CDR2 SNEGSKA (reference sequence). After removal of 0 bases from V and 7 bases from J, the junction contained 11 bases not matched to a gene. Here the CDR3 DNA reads TGCAGTGCTAGAGACAAGGGACAGCGGTACGGTGGCTACACCTTC. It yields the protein CSARDKGQRYGGYTF.

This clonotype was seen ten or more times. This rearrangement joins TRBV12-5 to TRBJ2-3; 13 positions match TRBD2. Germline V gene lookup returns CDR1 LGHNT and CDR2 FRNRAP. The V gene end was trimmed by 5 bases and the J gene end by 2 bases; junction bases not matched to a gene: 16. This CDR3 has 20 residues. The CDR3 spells CASGQQPGLAGSSVTDTQYF. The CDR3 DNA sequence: TGTGCTAGTGGTCAACAACCGGGACTAGCGGGGAGTTCTGTCACAGATACGCAGTATTTT.

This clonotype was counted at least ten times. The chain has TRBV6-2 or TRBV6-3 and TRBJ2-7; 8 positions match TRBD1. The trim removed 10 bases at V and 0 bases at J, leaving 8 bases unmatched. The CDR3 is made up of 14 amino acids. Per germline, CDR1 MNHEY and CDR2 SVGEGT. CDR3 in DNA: TGTGCCACTAGGACAGGGACGAGCTCCTACGAGCAGTACTTC. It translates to CATRTGTSSYEQYF.

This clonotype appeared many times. CDR3 protein: CASSFNTYGYTF. The DNA for the CDR3 is TGTGCCAGCAGCTTTAACACCTATGGCTACACCTTC. The chain employs TRBV11-2 and TRBJ1-2; D not certain. V dropped 3 bases and J dropped 4 bases, with 6 bases sitting between them. The CDR3 sequence is 12 residues long. The germline V gene encodes CDR1 SGHAT and CDR2 FQNNGV.

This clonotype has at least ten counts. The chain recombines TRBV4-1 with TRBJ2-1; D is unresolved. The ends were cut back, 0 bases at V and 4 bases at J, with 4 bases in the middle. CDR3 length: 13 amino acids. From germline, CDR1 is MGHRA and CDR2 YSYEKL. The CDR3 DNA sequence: TGCGCCAGCAGCCAAGATGGATACAATGAGCAGTTCTTC. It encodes CASSQDGYNEQFF.

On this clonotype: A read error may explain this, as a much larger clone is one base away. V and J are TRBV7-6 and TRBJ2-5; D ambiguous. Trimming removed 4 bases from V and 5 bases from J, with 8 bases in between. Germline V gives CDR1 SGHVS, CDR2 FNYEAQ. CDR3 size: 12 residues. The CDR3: CASSSGSETQYF. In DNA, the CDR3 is TGTGCCAGCAGCTCTGGATCCGAGACCCAGTACTTC.

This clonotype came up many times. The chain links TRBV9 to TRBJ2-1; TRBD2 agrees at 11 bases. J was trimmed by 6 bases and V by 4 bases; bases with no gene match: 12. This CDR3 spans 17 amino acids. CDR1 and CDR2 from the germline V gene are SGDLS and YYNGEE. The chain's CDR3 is CASSSPVTSGKLNEQFF. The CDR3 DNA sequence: TGTGCCAGCAGCTCCCCGGTGACTAGCGGGAAACTCAATGAGCAGTTCTTC.

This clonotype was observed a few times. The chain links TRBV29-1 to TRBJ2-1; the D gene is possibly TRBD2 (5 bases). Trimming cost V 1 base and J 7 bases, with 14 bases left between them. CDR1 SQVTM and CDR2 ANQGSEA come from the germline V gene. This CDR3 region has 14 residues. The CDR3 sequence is CSVEVPGMANEQFF. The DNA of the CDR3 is TGCAGCGTTGAAGTACCGGGGATGGCGAATGAGCAGTTCTTC.

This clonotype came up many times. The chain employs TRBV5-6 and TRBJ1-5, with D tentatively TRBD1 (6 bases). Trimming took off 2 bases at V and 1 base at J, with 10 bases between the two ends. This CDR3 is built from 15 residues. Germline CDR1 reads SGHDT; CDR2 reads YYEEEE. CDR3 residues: CASSLGGMSNQPQHF. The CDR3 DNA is TGTGCCAGCAGCTTAGGGGGAATGAGCAATCAGCCCCAGCATTTT.

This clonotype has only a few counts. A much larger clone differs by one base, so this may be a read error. The CDR3 loop reads CVSSLGQTTYNEQFF. CDR3 nucleotide sequence: TGTGTCAGCAGCCTAGGACAGACAACCTACAATGAGCAGTTCTTC. V is TRBV7-8 and J is TRBJ2-1, with D maybe TRBD1 (6 bases). This CDR3 region has 15 residues. The germline CDR1 and CDR2 sequences are SGHVS and FQNEAQ. Variable domain in full (rest from reference TRBV7-8 and TRBJ2-1): GAGVSQSPRYKVAKRGQDVALRCDPISGHVSLFWYQQALGQGPEFLTYFQNEAQLDKSGLPSDRFFAERPEGSVSTLKIQRTQQEDSAVYLCVSSLGQTTYNEQFFGPGTRLTVL.

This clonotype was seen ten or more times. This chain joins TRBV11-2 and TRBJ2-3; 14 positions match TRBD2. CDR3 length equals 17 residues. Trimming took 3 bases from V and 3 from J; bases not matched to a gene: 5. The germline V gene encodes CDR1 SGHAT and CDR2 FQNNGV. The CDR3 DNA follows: TGTGCCAGCAGCTTGCGACTAGCGGGGGGGCTGACAGATACGCAGTATTTT. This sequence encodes CASSLRLAGGLTDTQYF.

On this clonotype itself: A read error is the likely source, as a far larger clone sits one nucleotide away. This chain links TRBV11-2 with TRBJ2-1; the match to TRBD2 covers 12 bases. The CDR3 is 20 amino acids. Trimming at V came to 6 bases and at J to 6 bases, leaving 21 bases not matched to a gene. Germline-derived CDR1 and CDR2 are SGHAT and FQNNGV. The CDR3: CASSAPRRPLLAGGLNEQFF. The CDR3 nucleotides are TGTGCCAGCAGTGCCCCAAGGCGACCCCTTCTAGCGGGAGGGCTCAATGAGCAGTTCTTC. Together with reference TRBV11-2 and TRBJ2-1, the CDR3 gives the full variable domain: EAGVAQSPRYKIIEKRQSVAFWCNPISGHATLYWYQQILGQGPKLLIQFQNNGVVDDSQLPKDRFSAERLKGVDSTLKIQPAKLEDSAVYLCASSAPRRPLLAGGLNEQFFGPGTRLTVL.

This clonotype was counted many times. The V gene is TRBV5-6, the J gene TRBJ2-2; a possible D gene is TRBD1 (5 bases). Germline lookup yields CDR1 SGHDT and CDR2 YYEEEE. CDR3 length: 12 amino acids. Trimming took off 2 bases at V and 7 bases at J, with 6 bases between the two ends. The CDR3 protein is CASSFRGGELFF. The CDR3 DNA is TGTGCCAGCAGCTTTAGGGGCGGGGAGCTGTTTTTT.

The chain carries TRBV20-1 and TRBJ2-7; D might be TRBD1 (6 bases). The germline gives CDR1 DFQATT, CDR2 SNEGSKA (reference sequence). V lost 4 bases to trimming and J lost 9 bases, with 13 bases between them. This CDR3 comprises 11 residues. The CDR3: CSAKAQGGQYF. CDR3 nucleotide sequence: TGCAGTGCTAAGGCACAGGGCGGGCAGTACTTC.

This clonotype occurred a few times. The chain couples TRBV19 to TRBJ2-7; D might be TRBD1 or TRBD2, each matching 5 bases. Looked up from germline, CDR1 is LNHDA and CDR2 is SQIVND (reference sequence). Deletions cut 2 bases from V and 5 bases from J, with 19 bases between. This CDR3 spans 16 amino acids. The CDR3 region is CASSIRFEGTTNEQYF. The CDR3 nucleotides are TGTGCCAGTAGTATACGCTTTGAAGGGACGACCAACGAGCAGTACTTC.

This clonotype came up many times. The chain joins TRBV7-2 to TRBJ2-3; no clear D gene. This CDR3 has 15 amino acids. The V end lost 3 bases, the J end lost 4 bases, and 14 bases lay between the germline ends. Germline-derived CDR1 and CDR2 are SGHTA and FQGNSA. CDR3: CASSFETYAPDTQYF. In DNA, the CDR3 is TGTGCCAGCAGCTTCGAGACTTATGCCCCAGATACGCAGTATTTT.

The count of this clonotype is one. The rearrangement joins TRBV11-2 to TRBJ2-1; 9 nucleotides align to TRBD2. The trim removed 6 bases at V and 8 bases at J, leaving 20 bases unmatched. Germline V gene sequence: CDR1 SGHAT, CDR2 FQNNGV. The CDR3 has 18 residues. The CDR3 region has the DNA TGTGCCAGCAGTTTACCCCCTGACATCGCGGGGGGGGTGGATGAGCAGTTCTTC. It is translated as CASSLPPDIAGGVDEQFF.

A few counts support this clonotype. This CDR3 is CASRVRGDTQYF. The CDR3 DNA follows: TGTGCCAGCAGAGTTCGGGGAGATACGCAGTATTTT. V is TRBV5-5 and J is TRBJ2-3; D is perhaps TRBD2 (5 bases). Deletions cut 5 bases from V and 5 bases from J, with 9 bases between. This CDR3 has 12 residues. The germline V gene has CDR1 SGHKS and CDR2 YYEKEE (reference sequence). Drawing the rest from reference TRBV5-5 and TRBJ2-3, the complete variable domain is DAGVTQSPTHLIKTRGQQVTLRCSPISGHKSVSWYQQVLGQGPQFIFQYYEKEERGRGNFPDRFSARQFPNYSSELNVNALLLGDSALYLCASRVRGDTQYFGPGTRLTVL.

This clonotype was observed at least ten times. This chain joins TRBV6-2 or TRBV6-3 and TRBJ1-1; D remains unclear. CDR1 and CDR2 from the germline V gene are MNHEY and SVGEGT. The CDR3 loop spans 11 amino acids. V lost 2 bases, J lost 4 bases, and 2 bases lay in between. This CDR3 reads CASSYPTEAFF. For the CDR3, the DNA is TGTGCCAGCAGTTACCCCACTGAAGCTTTCTTT.

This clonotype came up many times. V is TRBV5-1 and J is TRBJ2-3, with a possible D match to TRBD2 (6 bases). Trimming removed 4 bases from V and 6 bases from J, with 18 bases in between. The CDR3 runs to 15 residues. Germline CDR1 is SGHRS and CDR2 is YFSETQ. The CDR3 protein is CASSTRGIPSDTQYF. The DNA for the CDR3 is TGCGCCAGCAGCACCCGGGGGATTCCATCCGATACGCAGTATTTT. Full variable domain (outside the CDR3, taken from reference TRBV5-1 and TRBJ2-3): KAGVTQTPRYLIKTRGQQVTLSCSPISGHRSVSWYQQTPGQGLQFLFEYFSETQRNKGNFPGRFSGRQFSNSRSEMNVSTLELGDSALYLCASSTRGIPSDTQYFGPGTRLTVL.

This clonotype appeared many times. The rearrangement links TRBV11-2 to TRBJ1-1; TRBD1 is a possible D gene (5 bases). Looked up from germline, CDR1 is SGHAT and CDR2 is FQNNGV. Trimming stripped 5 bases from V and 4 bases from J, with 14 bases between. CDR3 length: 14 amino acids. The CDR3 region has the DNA TGTGCCAGCAGCCTCGAGGGGCAGTCCACTGAAGCTTTCTTT. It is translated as CASSLEGQSTEAFF.

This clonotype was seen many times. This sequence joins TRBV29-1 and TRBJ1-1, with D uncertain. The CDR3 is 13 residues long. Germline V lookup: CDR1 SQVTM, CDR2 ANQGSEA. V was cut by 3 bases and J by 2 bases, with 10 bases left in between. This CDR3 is CSVEAQQNTEAFF. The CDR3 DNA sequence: TGCAGCGTTGAGGCGCAGCAAAACACTGAAGCTTTCTTT.

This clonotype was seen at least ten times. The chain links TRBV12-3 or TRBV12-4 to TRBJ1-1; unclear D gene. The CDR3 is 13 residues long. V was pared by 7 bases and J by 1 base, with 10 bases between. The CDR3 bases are TGTGCCAGCACCTTAGATGCGAACACTGAAGCTTTCTTT. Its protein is CASTLDANTEAFF.

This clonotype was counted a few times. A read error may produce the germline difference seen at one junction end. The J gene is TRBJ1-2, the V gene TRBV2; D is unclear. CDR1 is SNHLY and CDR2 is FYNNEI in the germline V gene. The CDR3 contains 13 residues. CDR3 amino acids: CPSSIGPASGYTF. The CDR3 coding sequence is TGTCCCAGCTCCATCGGCCCGGCGTCGGGCTACACCTTC.

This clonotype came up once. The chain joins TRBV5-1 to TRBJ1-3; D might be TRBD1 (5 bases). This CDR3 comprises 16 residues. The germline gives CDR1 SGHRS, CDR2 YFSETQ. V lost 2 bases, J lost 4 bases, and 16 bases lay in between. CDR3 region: CASSFRGAQAGNTIYF. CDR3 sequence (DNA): TGCGCCAGCAGCTTCCGCGGGGCGCAAGCCGGAAACACCATATATTTT.

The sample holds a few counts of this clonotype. The CDR3 loop reads CASSFRGQEDFKYGYTF. The CDR3 DNA sequence: TGTGCCAGCAGCTTTCGAGGACAGGAAGATTTTAAATATGGCTACACCTTC. The chain joins TRBV7-9 to TRBJ1-2; TRBD1 agrees at 7 bases. The V segment lost 3 bases and the J segment 5 bases; nucleotides outside the gene matches: 15. CDR3 length: 17 amino acids. CDR1 is SEHNR, CDR2 FQNEAQ, per germline (reference sequence).

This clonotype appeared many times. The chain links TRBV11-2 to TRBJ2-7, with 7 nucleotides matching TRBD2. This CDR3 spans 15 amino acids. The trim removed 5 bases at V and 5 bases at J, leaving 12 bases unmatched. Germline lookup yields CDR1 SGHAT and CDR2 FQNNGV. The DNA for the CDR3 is TGTGCCAGCAGCAACTGGGGCGGGGGAAATGACGAGCAGTACTTC. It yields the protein CASSNWGGGNDEQYF.